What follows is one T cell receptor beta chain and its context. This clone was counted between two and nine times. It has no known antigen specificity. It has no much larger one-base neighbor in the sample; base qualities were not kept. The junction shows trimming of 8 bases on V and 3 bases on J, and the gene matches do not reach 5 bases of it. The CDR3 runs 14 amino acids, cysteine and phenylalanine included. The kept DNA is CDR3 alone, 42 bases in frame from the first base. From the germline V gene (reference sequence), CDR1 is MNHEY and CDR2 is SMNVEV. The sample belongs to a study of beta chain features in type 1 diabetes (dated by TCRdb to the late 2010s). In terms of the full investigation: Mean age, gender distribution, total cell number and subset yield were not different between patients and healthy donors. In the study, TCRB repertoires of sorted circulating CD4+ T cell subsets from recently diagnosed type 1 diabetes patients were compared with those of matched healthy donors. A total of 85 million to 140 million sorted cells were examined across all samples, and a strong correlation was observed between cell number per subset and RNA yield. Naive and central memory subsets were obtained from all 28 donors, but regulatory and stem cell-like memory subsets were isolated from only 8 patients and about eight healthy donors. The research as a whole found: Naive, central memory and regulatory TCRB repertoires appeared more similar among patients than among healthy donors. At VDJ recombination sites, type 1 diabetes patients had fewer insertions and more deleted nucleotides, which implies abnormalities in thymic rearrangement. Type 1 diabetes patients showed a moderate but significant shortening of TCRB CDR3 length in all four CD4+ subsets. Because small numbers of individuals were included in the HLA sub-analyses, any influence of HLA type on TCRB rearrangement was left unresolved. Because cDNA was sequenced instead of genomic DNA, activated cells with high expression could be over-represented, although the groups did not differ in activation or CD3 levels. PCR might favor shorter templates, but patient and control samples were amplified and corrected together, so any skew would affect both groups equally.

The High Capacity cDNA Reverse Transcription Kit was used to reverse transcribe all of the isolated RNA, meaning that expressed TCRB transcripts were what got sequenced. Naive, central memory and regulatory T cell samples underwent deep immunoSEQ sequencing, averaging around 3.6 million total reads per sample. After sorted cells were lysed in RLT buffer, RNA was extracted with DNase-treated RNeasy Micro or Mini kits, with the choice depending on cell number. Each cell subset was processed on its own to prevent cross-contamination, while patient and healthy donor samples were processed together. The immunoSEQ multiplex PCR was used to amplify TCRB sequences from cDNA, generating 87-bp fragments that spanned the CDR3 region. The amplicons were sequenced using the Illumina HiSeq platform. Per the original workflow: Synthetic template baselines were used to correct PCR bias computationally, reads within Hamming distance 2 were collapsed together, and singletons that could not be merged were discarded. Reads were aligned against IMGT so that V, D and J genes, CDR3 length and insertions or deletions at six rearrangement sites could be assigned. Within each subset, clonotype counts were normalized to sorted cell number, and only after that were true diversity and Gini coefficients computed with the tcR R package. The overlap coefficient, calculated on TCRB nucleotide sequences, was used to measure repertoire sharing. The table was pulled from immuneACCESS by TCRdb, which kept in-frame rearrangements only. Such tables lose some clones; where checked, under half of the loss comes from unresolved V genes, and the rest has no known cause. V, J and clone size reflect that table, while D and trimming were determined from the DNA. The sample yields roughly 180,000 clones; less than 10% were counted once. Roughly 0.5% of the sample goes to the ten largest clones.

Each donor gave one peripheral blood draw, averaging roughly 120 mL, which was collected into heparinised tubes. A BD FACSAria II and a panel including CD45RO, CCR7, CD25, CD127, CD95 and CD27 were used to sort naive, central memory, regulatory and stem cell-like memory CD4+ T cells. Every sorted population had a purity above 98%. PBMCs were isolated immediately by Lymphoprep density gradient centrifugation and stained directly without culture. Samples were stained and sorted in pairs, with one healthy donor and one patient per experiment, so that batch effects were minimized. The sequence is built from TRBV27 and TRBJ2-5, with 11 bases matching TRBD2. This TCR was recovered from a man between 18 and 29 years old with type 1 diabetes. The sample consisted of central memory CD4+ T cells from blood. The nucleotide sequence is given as TGTGCCAGCTCCCTGACTAGCGGGGAAGAGACCCAGTACTTC. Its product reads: CASSLTSGEETQYF.